The T cell receptor (beta chain) under discussion was sequenced for a study of blood T cell repertoires in COVID-19. On the study more broadly: Material from acute and convalescent COVID-19 was sourced from the United States, Italy and Spain. Sources were T cells, B-cell-depleted T cells, or PBMCs; the material itself was cDNA or gDNA.

The CDR3 has 18 residues. CDR1 and CDR2 (germline): LNHDA, SQIVND (reference sequence). After removal of 5 bases from V and 5 bases from J, the junction contained 18 bases not matched to a gene. As originally analysed: Estimated nucleated cell counts came from reference gene primer amplification. This table comes from immunoSEQ multiplex PCR, and its TCRdb copy is limited to in-frame clones, with some not included. V and J calls plus clone size are reproduced from that table; the DNA served to infer D and trimming. The repertoire has 200,000 to 250,000 clones, around 90% of them found once; the top ten carry around 3%.

The receptor was isolated from a man aged 18 to 35 with active or convalescent COVID-19. The rearrangement uses TRBV19 and TRBJ1-5; 7 bases map to TRBD1. Sequencing input: peripheral blood. In nucleotides, the CDR3 is TGTGCCAGTAGTCCCCGGGACAGCCGATCCGGAGCCTATCAGCCCCAGCATTTT. Its protein product is CASSPRDSRSGAYQPQHF.